The subject of this entry is one T cell receptor beta chain. Its antigen remains unknown. The sample originates from a study of siplizumab effects on memory and regulatory T cells. The protocol was immunoSEQ multiplex PCR, while the TCRdb copy is restricted to in-frame clones and leaves out a portion. The table lists roughly 68,000 clones, around 96% of them singletons. Overall study findings and caveats: In unstimulated cells, naive T cells appeared more diverse than memory T cells and seemed major alloresponse contributors. Siplizumab cultures yielded proliferating Tregs whose suppressive function was not confirmed. The average Treg-derived proportion among mappable alloreactive CD4+ clones was 65% to 80% with siplizumab versus more than 25% in controls.

This CDR3 has 14 residues. The V gene end was trimmed by 4 bases and the J gene end by 3 bases; junction bases not matched to a gene: 2. Looked up from germline, CDR1 is MNHNS and CDR2 is SASEGT. Specimen: naive CD8+ T cells sorted from blood. J is TRBJ2-2 and V is TRBV6-1; TRBD2 matches 7 bases. The TCR comes from a human donor in good health. CDR3 residues: CASSGLADTGELFF. CDR3 in DNA: TGTGCCAGCAGTGGGCTAGCGGACACCGGGGAGCTGTTTTTT.